This T cell receptor (beta chain) is from a study of blood T cell repertoires in COVID-19. The data were produced by immunoSEQ multiplex PCR, yet TCRdb's version contains in-frame clones alone and is incomplete. The sample includes 300,000 to 400,000 clones, around 87% of them seen just once. The CDR3 has 13 residues. Germline-derived CDR1 and CDR2 are SGHVS and FQNEAQ. Deletions cut 3 bases from V and 4 bases from J, with 7 bases between. Seattle patients were enrolled during active infection and followed longitudinally. Sequences were obtained from peripheral blood. The sequence was obtained from a woman aged 45-65 years with COVID-19, enrolled during active disease. The V and J genes are TRBV7-8 and TRBJ1-5, with D possibly TRBD1 on 6 matching bases. The CDR3 bases are TGTGCCAGCAGCTTCGACAGGAATCAGCCCCAGCATTTT. It translates to CASSFDRNQPQHF.